The 14 T cell receptor beta chains below come from one sample, sequenced in a study of control samples from healthy donors and cancer patients. Assay used: immunoSEQ multiplex PCR; TCRdb lists only in-frame clones, some missing. The sample lists about 160,000 clones; about 94% were seen once. Material: blood. The receptors were gathered from a woman aged 40 to 55 in good health.

This clone appeared a few times. The V and J genes are TRBV27 and TRBJ2-6; TRBD1 or TRBD2 may be the D gene (5 bases each). The germline V gene encodes CDR1 MNHEY and CDR2 SMNVEV (reference sequence). This CDR3 has 16 residues. The V and J ends lost 1 base and 1 base respectively, with 8 bases between them. The CDR3 nucleotides are TGTGCCAGCAGTTTATATTGGGGGTCTGGGGCCAACGTCCTGACTTTC. Its translation: CASSLYWGSGANVLTF.

The chain recombines TRBV19 with TRBJ2-3; no firm D call. CDR3 length: 16 amino acids. V lost 1 base and J 3 bases, leaving 14 bases between the germline ends. In germline, CDR1 is LNHDA, CDR2 SQIVND (reference sequence). CDR3 DNA sequence: TGTGCCAGTAGTATAGGTTCCCGGATCCCGACAGATACGCAGTATTTT. As protein: CASSIGSRIPTDTQYF.

The rearrangement uses TRBV7-2 and TRBJ1-1, with TRBD1 matching 9 bases. Per germline, CDR1 SGHTA and CDR2 FQGNSA. The CDR3 totals 15 residues. With V trimmed by 3 bases and J by 4 bases, 6 bases remained unmatched. The CDR3 DNA reads as TGTGCCAGCAGCTTCAGGACAGGGGAGAGCACTGAAGCTTTCTTT. Its translation is CASSFRTGESTEAFF.

The chain recombines TRBV12-5 with TRBJ2-1; 10 bases match TRBD2. The CDR3 runs 16 residues. The J segment lost 1 base and the V segment lost 2 bases, leaving 2 bases of the junction unmatched. Germline CDR1 reads LGHNT; CDR2 reads FRNRAP. CDR3 in DNA: TGTGCTAGTGGTTTGATAGCGGGGGGTTCCTACAATGAGCAGTTCTTC. This sequence encodes CASGLIAGGSYNEQFF.

This chain connects TRBV6-2 or TRBV6-3 to TRBJ2-3; tentative D call: TRBD2 (6 bases). Trimming removed 0 bases at V and 6 bases at J, with 13 bases between. Germline CDR1 and CDR2: MNHEY and SVGEGT. The CDR3 consists of 15 residues. CDR3 sequence reads: CASSYSIWEDDTQYF. The CDR3 DNA sequence: TGTGCCAGCAGTTACTCGATTTGGGAGGACGATACGCAGTATTTT.

The V gene is TRBV19, the J gene TRBJ1-1; tentatively, D is TRBD1 (6 bases). The CDR3 runs to 15 residues. V lost 7 bases and J 4 bases, leaving 19 bases between the germline ends. From germline, CDR1 is LNHDA and CDR2 SQIVND (reference sequence). The CDR3 region is CASKQIGGPSTEAFF. CDR3 sequence (DNA): TGTGCCAGTAAGCAGATTGGGGGGCCAAGCACTGAAGCTTTCTTT.

Regarding this clone: Compared with germline, one end of the junction differs, possibly owing to a read error. The V call is TRBV9, the J call TRBJ2-1; D unclear. Germline V gene data show CDR1 as SGDLS and CDR2 as YYNGEE. This CDR3 has 13 residues. CDR3 region: CASSSNLYDEQFF. Here the CDR3 DNA reads TGTGCCAGCAGCTCAAACCTCTACGATGAGCAGTTCTTC. Complete variable domain (other parts from reference TRBV9 and TRBJ2-1): DSGVTQTPKHLITATGQRVTLRCSPRSGDLSVYWYQQSLDQGLQFLIQYYNGEERAKGNILERFSAQQFPDLHSELNLSSLELGDSALYFCASSSNLYDEQFFGPGTRLTVL.

This rearrangement joins TRBV27 to TRBJ1-2, with D tentatively TRBD1 (6 bases). The CDR3 extends over 12 amino acids. CDR1 MNHEY and CDR2 SMNVEV come from the germline V gene (reference sequence). The ends were cut back, 2 bases at V and 8 bases at J, with 9 bases in the middle. The CDR3 DNA is TGTGCCAGCAGTTTAACAGGGAACGGCTACACCTTC. Residues: CASSLTGNGYTF.

The CDR3 sequence: CASSYEGQWREAFF. As DNA, the CDR3 is TGTGCCAGCAGTTACGAGGGACAGTGGAGAGAAGCTTTCTTT. This chain joins TRBV6-6 and TRBJ1-1, with 7 nucleotides matching TRBD1. Germline CDR1 and CDR2: MNHNY and SVGAGI (reference sequence). V gave up 2 bases and J gave up 8 bases; unmatched junction bases: 8. This CDR3 is 14 amino acids long.

This rearrangement joins TRBV7-2 to TRBJ2-1, with 7 bases aligning to TRBD2. Trimming at V came to 1 base and at J to 8 bases, leaving 5 bases not matched to a gene. The CDR3 covers 14 residues. CDR1 is SGHTA, CDR2 FQGNSA, per germline. This CDR3 is CASSLVGGDYEQFF. In DNA form, the CDR3 reads TGTGCCAGCAGCTTAGTGGGGGGGGATTATGAGCAGTTCTTC.

J is TRBJ2-3 and V is TRBV5-4; 7 nucleotides line up with TRBD2. The length of the CDR3 is 15 residues. Germline CDR1 and CDR2: SGHNT and YYREEE (reference sequence). Trimming removed 3 bases from V and 1 base from J; junction bases left unmatched: 5. As DNA, the CDR3 is TGTGCCAGCAGCTCAGGACTAGACGGCACAGATACGCAGTATTTT. This codes for CASSSGLDGTDTQYF.

This rearrangement joins TRBV6-6 to TRBJ2-7, with 8 bases that match TRBD2. The ends lost 2 bases at V and 1 base at J; junction bases unmatched: 4. The CDR3 extends over 15 amino acids. Germline CDR1 is MNHNY and CDR2 is SVGAGI (reference sequence). The CDR3 reads CASSYGVAGSYEQYF. DNA of the CDR3: TGTGCCAGCAGTTACGGAGTAGCGGGGTCCTACGAGCAGTACTTC.

A note on this clone: Other DNA sequences in the same sample also yield this CDR3. The V and J genes are TRBV7-2 and TRBJ1-5; D unclear. The CDR3 covers 14 residues. Germline V CDR1 and CDR2: SGHTA, FQGNSA. Trimming removed 1 base at V and 0 bases at J, with 4 bases between. This chain's CDR3 is CASSLGYSNQPQHF. CDR3 coding DNA: TGTGCCAGCAGCTTAGGTTATAGCAATCAGCCCCAGCATTTT. The variable domain in full, completed from reference TRBV7-2 and TRBJ1-5, reads GAGVSQSPSNKVTEKGKDVELRCDPISGHTALYWYRQSLGQGLEFLIYFQGNSAPDKSGLPSDRFSAERTGGSVSTLTIQRTQQEDSAVYLCASSLGYSNQPQHFGDGTRLSIL.

The rearrangement uses TRBV28 and TRBJ2-7; 12 bases map to TRBD1. The germline CDR1 and CDR2 sequences are MDHEN and SYDVKM. This CDR3 spans 16 amino acids. The ends lost 10 bases at V and 0 bases at J; junction bases unmatched: 10. This CDR3 reads CATMGGTGGFSYEQYF. CDR3 coding DNA: TGTGCCACCATGGGGGGGACAGGGGGCTTCTCCTACGAGCAGTACTTC. The full variable domain, completed using reference TRBV28 and TRBJ2-7, is DVKVTQSSRYLVKRTGEKVFLECVQDMDHENMFWYRQDPGLGLRLIYFSYDVKMKEKGDIPEGYSVSREKKERFSLILESASTNQTSMYLCATMGGTGGFSYEQYFGPGTRLTVT.